This is a list of T cell receptor beta chains from one sample in a study of T-cell memory formation after mild COVID-19. TCRdb independently ran MiXCR on the 5' RACE reads; one entry per CDR3 protein. The profile shows approximately 350,000 distinct CDR3 sequences, 13% to 15% of them singletons. Sequencing was done on a sample of PBMCs or a T cell subset sorted from them (not recorded which). These receptors originate from a man younger than 35 who had mild COVID-19 (a few samples of this study predate the infection). Cell type and time point are not known. The conserved cysteine and the conserved F or W are not part of the CDR3 here. Each record gives: V gene, CDR3 length, J gene, CDR3 protein.

TRBV9,12,TRBJ2-6,ASSRLGVDNVLT
TRBV7-9,9,TRBJ2-1,ASSLGDEQF
TRBV5-1,14,TRBJ2-1,ASSLVPTGTYNEQF
TRBV7-9,13,TRBJ1-5,ASSLRGQGNQPQH
TRBV24-1,11,TRBJ2-1,ATSGRGVNEQF
TRBV6-5,16,TRBJ1-1,ASSYSRSRGGSITEAF
TRBV7-9,8,TRBJ1-2,ASGTEGYT
TRBV11-2,14,TRBJ1-5,ASSLVAGLSNQPQH
TRBV5-6,12,TRBJ2-1,ASSATGGAGEQF
TRBV5-4,12,TRBJ2-3,ASSLVLASRTQY
TRBV2,15,TRBJ1-4,ASRRMNLAVGPEKLF
TRBV5-5,12,TRBJ2-3,ASSFGTYTDTQY
TRBV3-1,11,TRBJ2-2,ASSQGEAGELF
TRBV7-2,11,TRBJ2-1,ASTPSSSGEQF
TRBV4-1,13,TRBJ1-4,ASSQDNRGNEKLF
TRBV10-3,13,TRBJ2-1,AISMGQGYYNEQF
TRBV4-2,13,TRBJ1-2,ASSPTGTPVSGYT
TRBV5-1,10,TRBJ2-3,ASSEVTDTQY
TRBV7-2,12,TRBJ2-7,ASSLALSGAVQY
TRBV4-2,13,TRBJ2-5,ASSQVGGGSETQY
TRBV7-8,14,TRBJ2-5,ASSFPHYKVQETQY
TRBV5-4,13,TRBJ2-5,ASSVGRWGQETQY
TRBV10-2,15,TRBJ2-3,ASSEWGSGAAEDTQY
TRBV7-9,14,TRBJ1-4,ASSLATGGSNEKLF
TRBV9,11,TRBJ2-1,ASSNRDYNEQF
TRBV4-1,12,TRBJ1-2,ASRQVKHFYGYT
TRBV12-3/TRBV12-4,12,TRBJ2-7,ASSPGLAGSGQY
TRBV11-2,13,TRBJ2-2,ASSSQVTNTGELF
TRBV6-5,13,TRBJ2-7,ASSYPGQGIYEQY
TRBV7-2,14,TRBJ1-5,ASSSQQGNGNQPQH
TRBV29-1,11,TRBJ2-1,SGGRRGWDEQF
TRBV4-1,13,TRBJ2-1,ASSHFRQVLNEQF
TRBV12-3/TRBV12-4,11,TRBJ2-3,ASSYRGADTQY
TRBV7-3,12,TRBJ1-2,ASSLTGGDYGYT
TRBV7-9,13,TRBJ2-3,ASSLAGAGTDTQY
TRBV3-1,11,TRBJ2-5,ASSIPGQETQY
TRBV12-3/TRBV12-4,11,TRBJ2-1,ASSSLAGGSGF
TRBV5-1,13,TRBJ2-4,ASSPDRGGMDIQY
TRBV7-8,13,TRBJ2-2,ASSADRSNTGELF
TRBV11-2,12,TRBJ2-4,ASSFVLAKNIQY